The rows below give T cell receptor beta chains drawn from one sample of a study of T cells in Graves' hyperthyroidism and ophthalmopathy. TCRdb re-analysed the multiplex PCR reads in MiXCR, keeping a single row per CDR3 protein. The sample includes 20,000 to 30,000 distinct CDR3 sequences, roughly 45% of them seen just once. Sequencing was carried out using blood. These receptors came from a woman in her thirties with Graves' hyperthyroidism. CDR3s include the opening cysteine and the closing phenylalanine or tryptophan. Each record gives: clone size, D gene, V gene, CDR3 length, J gene, CDR3 DNA, CDR3 protein. D genes are given only for firm matches. Where a row states a size, it is once, few, many or the class of an expanded clone; other rows omit it.

many,NA,TRBV5-1,14,TRBJ1-1,TGCGCCAGCAGCTTCGGGACCTCGGGCACTGAAGCTTTCTTT,CASSFGTSGTEAFF
many,TRBD1,TRBV20-1,16,TRBJ1-5,TGCAGTGCTACGACCCCTCGGGACAGCCCTTGGGGGCCCCAGCATTTT,CSATTPRDSPWGPQHF
once,TRBD2,TRBV5-1,18,TRBJ2-5,TGCGCCAGCAGCTTGGGGACTAGCGGGAGGGCCCTTGGGGAGACCCAGTACTTC,CASSLGTSGRALGETQYF
NA,NA,TRBV10-2,11,TRBJ2-7,TGCGCCACCCTCAGGTCCTACGAGCAGTACTTC,CATLRSYEQYF
many,NA,TRBV3-1,17,TRBJ1-2,TGTGCCAGCAGCCAAGATAGGGCCTATCTGAATCTCTATGGCTACACCTTC,CASSQDRAYLNLYGYTF
medium-sized,NA,TRBV29-1,12,TRBJ1-2,TGCAGCGTTAAGGCCGACTTCTCTGGCTACACCTTC,CSVKADFSGYTF
medium-sized,NA,TRBV15,13,TRBJ1-6,TGTGCCACCAGCAGAGGCCCGGGCGGACCCCTCCACTTT,CATSRGPGGPLHF
many,TRBD1,TRBV7-9,14,TRBJ2-5,TGTGCCAGCAGCTTATGGGACAGTCAAGAGACCCAGTACTTC,CASSLWDSQETQYF
many,NA,TRBV4-2,16,TRBJ2-7,TGTGCCAGCAGCCAAGATGGGGCAGGCTTATCCTACGAGCAGTACTTC,CASSQDGAGLSYEQYF
NA,TRBD2,TRBV7-6,22,TRBJ2-1,TGTGCCAGCAGCTTATTTGGTTCCGGGACTAGCGGGAGGGCCTCTTGGTACAATGAGCAGTTCTTC,CASSLFGSGTSGRASWYNEQFF
NA,NA,TRBV5-1,14,TRBJ2-3,TGCGCCAGCAGCTTACGGGGGCCCACAGATACGCAGTATTTT,CASSLRGPTDTQYF
NA,NA,TRBV7-6,16,TRBJ2-7,TGTGCTAGCAGCGTTGAGGCTAGCGTGAGACCCTACGAGCAGTACTTC,CASSVEASVRPYEQYF
NA,NA,TRBV20-1,14,TRBJ2-7,TGCAGTGCTAGAGGCAACTTCGTATCCTACGAGCAGTACTTC,CSARGNFVSYEQYF
NA,TRBD1,TRBV6-1,15,TRBJ2-7,TGTGCCAGCAGATCCGGGACAGGGGCCTCCTACGAGCAGTACTTC,CASRSGTGASYEQYF
many,NA,TRBV6-1,13,TRBJ2-5,TGTGCCAGCAGTGAAGGGGGTTCGGAGACCCAGTACTTC,CASSEGGSETQYF
NA,NA,TRBV7-2,14,TRBJ2-3,TGTGCCAGCGGCTTACCTGGGAGCGCAGATACGCAGTATTTT,CASGLPGSADTQYF
many,TRBD1,TRBV7-9,15,TRBJ1-4,TGTGCCAGCGGGAGGACAGGGGGCGGGAGTGAAAAACTGTTTTTT,CASGRTGGGSEKLFF
many,NA,TRBV3-1,15,TRBJ2-5,TGTGCCAGCAGCCAAGAGCCTCGGCAACAAGAGACCCAGTACTTC,CASSQEPRQQETQYF
many,NA,TRBV12-3/TRBV12-4,13,TRBJ1-2,TGTGCCAGCAGTTTGGACAGCGGCTATGGCTACACCTTC,CASSLDSGYGYTF
many,NA,TRBV27,15,TRBJ1-5,TGTGCCAGCAGTTTAGCTCAGGGAGGCAATCAGCCCCAGCATTTT,CASSLAQGGNQPQHF
many,NA,TRBV7-3,16,TRBJ2-2,TGTGCCAGCAGCTCTAATCAGGGAGCGAACACCGGGGAGCTGTTTTTT,CASSSNQGANTGELFF
many,TRBD2,TRBV6-6,18,TRBJ2-7,TGTGCCAGCAGAGAGAGGGACTATCTTTCCCCCCAAACCTACGAGCAGTACTTC,CASRERDYLSPQTYEQYF
many,TRBD2,TRBV5-1,14,TRBJ2-1,TGCGCCAGCAGCTCCCGGACTAGCGACGATCATCGGTTCTTC,CASSSRTSDDHRFF
medium-sized,NA,TRBV20-1,13,TRBJ2-5,TGCAGTGCGGATCGGATGAACCAAGAGACCCAGTACTTC,CSADRMNQETQYF
medium-sized,NA,TRBV20-1,16,TRBJ2-7,TGCAGTGCTATACCAGCTGACAAAGGGGATCCCTACGAGCAGTACTTC,CSAIPADKGDPYEQYF
many,TRBD2,TRBV11-1,17,TRBJ2-1,TGTGCCAGCAGCAGAACCGGGACTAGCGGGAATTGGATTGAGCAGTTCTTC,CASSRTGTSGNWIEQFF
many,NA,TRBV20-1,15,TRBJ2-5,TGCAGTGCTAGAGATATGGACCGGAGCCAAGAGACCCAGTACTTC,CSARDMDRSQETQYF
medium-sized,NA,TRBV24-1,11,TRBJ2-7,TGTGCCACCAGTGCCGGCTACGAGCAGTACTTC,CATSAGYEQYF
NA,NA,TRBV6-1,13,TRBJ1-3,TGTGCCAGTCGGTTGGGGGGGGATGACACCATATATTTT,CASRLGGDDTIYF
many,NA,TRBV4-1,14,TRBJ1-1,TGCGCCAGCAGCCAAGATAACGCAGGGTACGTAGCTTTCTTT,CASSQDNAGYVAFF
NA,NA,TRBV24-1,9,TRBJ2-3,TGTGCCACCCCAGATACGCAGTATTTT,CATPDTQYF
medium-sized,NA,TRBV19,14,TRBJ1-3,TGTGCCAGTGGGGACTACTCCTCTGGAAACACCATATATTTT,CASGDYSSGNTIYF
medium-sized,NA,TRBV20-1,14,TRBJ2-7,TGCAGTGCTAGACATCGCGGCCGACCCTACGAGCAGTACTTC,CSARHRGRPYEQYF
many,TRBD2,TRBV11-3,14,TRBJ2-3,TGTGCCAGCAGCTTAACGGGAGGGAAAGATACGCAGTATTTT,CASSLTGGKDTQYF
many,NA,TRBV3-1,15,TRBJ1-5,TGTGCCAGCAGCCAAGGTTTGCGGGGGATTCAGCCCCAGCATTTT,CASSQGLRGIQPQHF
NA,TRBD1,TRBV2,15,TRBJ2-7,TGTGCCAGCGGTGGAGGCAGGGGGCCTACCTACGAGCAGTATTTC,CASGGGRGPTYEQYF
NA,TRBD1,TRBV7-6,16,TRBJ1-5,TGTGCCAGCAGCTTAGAGACAGGGGTCGACGGTCAGCCCCAGCATTTT,CASSLETGVDGQPQHF
NA,NA,TRBV20-1,12,TRBJ1-1,TGCAGTGCTAGAGATTCAGACACTGAAGCTTTCTTT,CSARDSDTEAFF
many,NA,TRBV20-1,15,TRBJ2-3,TGCAGTGCTAGAACTTGGACCCCAAGCACAGATACGCAGTATTTT,CSARTWTPSTDTQYF
NA,NA,TRBV20-1,12,TRBJ1-2,TGCAGTGCTCAGACAGTGGGCTATGGCTACACCTTC,CSAQTVGYGYTF
many,NA,TRBV2,15,TRBJ1-1,TGTGCCAGCAATCAATGGGGCAGAGGGAACACTGAAGCTTTCTTT,CASNQWGRGNTEAFF
NA,NA,TRBV7-9,13,TRBJ1-2,TGTGCCAGCTATGAGCGGGGGTTCTATGGCTACACCTTC,CASYERGFYGYTF
NA,NA,TRBV20-1,13,TRBJ2-7,TGCAGTGCTAGAGCACCAGGGGATCGCGAGCAGTACTTC,CSARAPGDREQYF
many,TRBD1,TRBV11-2,14,TRBJ2-7,TGTGCCAGCACAACCGGGACAGGGAACTACGAGCAGTACTTC,CASTTGTGNYEQYF
NA,TRBD2,TRBV7-2,16,TRBJ2-1,TGTGCCAGCAGCTTAGGGACTAGCGGGACTGCTAATGAGCAGTTCTTC,CASSLGTSGTANEQFF
NA,NA,TRBV18,14,TRBJ1-2,TGTGCCAGCTCACGTCGGACGGAGAACTATGGCTACACCTTC,CASSRRTENYGYTF
medium-sized,TRBD1,TRBV7-3,13,TRBJ2-7,TGTGCCAGCAGCTTCGGACAGGGGGGTGAGCAGTACTTC,CASSFGQGGEQYF
many,NA,TRBV9,15,TRBJ2-3,TGTGCCAGCAGCGTAGGGGTCAGCAAAACAGGTACGCAGTATTTT,CASSVGVSKTGTQYF
many,NA,TRBV27,15,TRBJ2-4,TGTGCCAGCACCATAAGATTAGGGGCCAAAAACATTCAGTACTTC,CASTIRLGAKNIQYF
many,TRBD1,TRBV7-2,15,TRBJ2-1,TGTGCCAGCAGCCGTAGGGACAGTCCACCGGTTGAGCAGTTCTTC,CASSRRDSPPVEQFF